These T cell receptor beta chains were read from a single sample in a study of long-term antiretroviral therapy in people with HIV. The table came from immunoSEQ multiplex PCR; TCRdb's copy has only in-frame clones and leaves some out. The data hold tens of thousands of clones, with approximately 94% observed a single time. The material sequenced was unsorted PBMCs, taken just over 9 years after starting antiretroviral therapy. The receptors stem from a man younger than 45 with HIV. Each CDR3 is given with its conserved first and last residue. D genes are given only for firm matches. Clone size appears in some rows only: once, few, many, or a class for an expanded clone.

D: TRBD1
J: TRBJ1-2
size: -
V: TRBV5-1
CDR3: CASRPTGGGGYTF
DNA: TGCGCCAGCAGGCCAACAGGGGGAGGTGGCTACACCTTC

D: -
J: TRBJ1-6
size: -
V: TRBV25-1
CDR3: CASSGSMDSPLHF
DNA: TGTGCCAGCAGTGGTTCTATGGATTCACCCCTCCACTTT

D: -
J: TRBJ1-4
size: -
V: TRBV9
CDR3: CASSAGQANEKLFF
DNA: TGTGCCAGCAGCGCGGGACAAGCTAATGAAAAACTGTTTTTT

D: TRBD1
J: TRBJ2-1
size: -
V: TRBV28
CDR3: CASSARTGDYNEQFF
DNA: TGTGCCAGCAGTGCCCGGACAGGGGATTACAATGAGCAGTTCTTC

D: TRBD1
J: TRBJ1-6
size: -
V: TRBV5-1
CDR3: CASSRGTGAASPLHF
DNA: TGCGCCAGCAGCCGCGGGACAGGGGCAGCTTCACCCCTCCACTTT

D: -
J: TRBJ1-2
size: -
V: TRBV10-3
CDR3: CATFNYGYTF
DNA: TGTGCCACCTTTAACTATGGCTACACCTTC

D: -
J: TRBJ1-2
size: few
V: TRBV30
CDR3: CAWSVGGPGRYGYTF
DNA: TGTGCCTGGAGTGTTGGGGGCCCCGGGCGTTATGGCTACACCTTC

D: -
J: TRBJ2-3
size: -
V: TRBV6-5
CDR3: CASSYRERDTQYF
DNA: TGTGCCAGCAGTTACCGTGAGCGAGATACGCAGTATTTT

D: TRBD1
J: TRBJ1-2
size: few
V: TRBV11-2
CDR3: CASSWGQGEFAF
DNA: TGTGCCAGCAGCTGGGGACAGGGTGAATTCGCCTTC

D: TRBD2
J: TRBJ2-5
size: -
V: TRBV2
CDR3: CASTWTSGGLQETQYF
DNA: TGTGCCAGCACCTGGACTAGCGGGGGGCTCCAAGAGACCCAGTACTTC

D: -
J: TRBJ2-2
size: -
V: TRBV5-4
CDR3: CASSSGQNTGELFF
DNA: TGTGCCAGCAGCAGCGGACAGAACACCGGGGAGCTGTTTTTT

D: -
J: TRBJ2-1
size: once
V: TRBV6-1
CDR3: CASSEGSEPYNEQFF
DNA: TGTGCCAGCAGTGAAGGGAGCGAACCCTACAATGAGCAGTTCTTC

D: -
J: TRBJ2-6
size: once
V: TRBV7-2
CDR3: CASSSWALSGANVLTF
DNA: TGTGCCAGCAGCTCCTGGGCCCTCTCTGGGGCCAACGTCCTGACTTTC

D: TRBD1
J: TRBJ1-5
size: -
V: TRBV16
CDR3: CASSQSGQINQPQHF
DNA: TGTGCCAGCAGCCAATCGGGACAGATTAATCAGCCCCAGCATTTT

D: -
J: TRBJ1-2
size: -
V: TRBV11-2
CDR3: CASSLDSIRHRGGSF
DNA: TGTGCCAGCAGCTTAGATTCGATCAGACATCGCGGTGGCTCCTTC

D: TRBD1
J: TRBJ2-5
size: -
V: TRBV5-4
CDR3: CASSLDREETQYF
DNA: TGTGCCAGCAGCTTAGACAGGGAAGAGACCCAGTACTTC

D: TRBD1
J: TRBJ2-1
size: -
V: TRBV7-9
CDR3: CASSLGRQGYFDNEQFF
DNA: TGTGCCAGCAGCTTAGGACGACAGGGGTACTTCGACAATGAGCAGTTCTTC

D: -
J: TRBJ1-1
size: -
V: TRBV19
CDR3: CASSTHKGGHTEAFF
DNA: TGTGCCAGTAGTACCCATAAGGGGGGGCACACTGAAGCTTTCTTT

D: -
J: TRBJ1-5
size: -
V: TRBV7-8
CDR3: CASSDPSFSNQPQHF
DNA: TGTGCCAGCAGCGACCCCTCTTTTAGCAATCAGCCCCAGCATTTT

D: TRBD1
J: TRBJ2-3
size: -
V: TRBV9
CDR3: CASSVFGQGKDTQYF
DNA: TGTGCCAGCAGCGTATTTGGACAGGGGAAAGATACGCAGTATTTT

D: -
J: TRBJ1-4
size: -
V: TRBV9
CDR3: CASSSWTGGNEKLFF
DNA: TGTGCCAGCAGCTCTTGGACGGGGGGTAATGAAAAACTGTTTTTT

D: TRBD2
J: TRBJ2-2
size: -
V: TRBV5-6
CDR3: CASSFFGEGTGELFF
DNA: TGTGCCAGCAGCTTCTTCGGGGAGGGCACCGGGGAGCTGTTTTTT

D: -
J: TRBJ1-5
size: -
V: TRBV19
CDR3: CASRLRTVGSNQPQHF
DNA: TGTGCCAGTAGACTCCGGACGGTAGGGAGCAATCAGCCCCAGCATTTT

D: -
J: TRBJ1-1
size: -
V: TRBV10-3
CDR3: CAIGLGREQAFF
DNA: TGTGCCATCGGACTTGGGCGGGAGCAAGCTTTCTTT

D: -
J: TRBJ2-7
size: -
V: TRBV9
CDR3: CASSGKTGPYEQYF
DNA: TGTGCCAGCAGCGGGAAGACTGGGCCCTACGAGCAGTACTTC

D: -
J: TRBJ2-7
size: once
V: TRBV2
CDR3: CASRNIGTRSSYEQYF
DNA: TGTGCCAGCAGGAATATTGGGACCCGGAGCTCCTACGAGCAGTACTTC

D: TRBD1
J: TRBJ1-4
size: once
V: TRBV2
CDR3: CASSEAGGSEKLFF
DNA: TGTGCCAGCAGTGAAGCAGGGGGCAGTGAAAAACTGTTTTTT

D: TRBD2
J: TRBJ2-5
size: -
V: TRBV11-2
CDR3: CASRLTSGGAGGETQYF
DNA: TGTGCCAGCAGACTGACTAGCGGGGGGGCCGGTGGAGAGACCCAGTACTTC

D: -
J: TRBJ1-3
size: -
V: TRBV5-6
CDR3: CASSLRRAPSSGNTIYF
DNA: TGTGCCAGCAGCTTGCGAAGGGCCCCCAGCTCTGGAAACACCATATATTTT

D: -
J: TRBJ2-1
size: once
V: TRBV19
CDR3: CASSSEGTTDKGEFF
DNA: TGTGCCAGTAGCTCCGAGGGGACAACCGACAAGGGGGAGTTCTTC

D: -
J: TRBJ1-5
size: -
V: TRBV27
CDR3: CASSTGTPTWGNQPQHF
DNA: TGTGCCAGCAGTACCGGGACCCCCACGTGGGGCAATCAGCCCCAGCATTTT

D: TRBD1
J: TRBJ1-1
size: -
V: TRBV19
CDR3: CASSLGQENTEAFF
DNA: TGTGCCAGCTCCCTTGGACAGGAGAACACTGAAGCTTTCTTT

D: -
J: TRBJ1-2
size: -
V: TRBV11-2
CDR3: CASSPGSSGGYTF
DNA: TGTGCCAGCAGCCCCGGGAGTTCTGGTGGCTACACCTTC

D: TRBD1
J: TRBJ1-1
size: -
V: TRBV5-6
CDR3: CASIIQGAGEAFF
DNA: TGTGCCAGCATCATACAGGGGGCTGGCGAAGCTTTCTTT

D: -
J: TRBJ2-1
size: -
V: TRBV6-1
CDR3: CASRGGTESYNEQFF
DNA: TGTGCCAGCAGGGGCGGGACAGAATCCTACAATGAGCAGTTCTTC

D: -
J: TRBJ1-3
size: -
V: TRBV7-9
CDR3: CASSSTGTSGNTIYF
DNA: TGTGCCAGCAGCTCAACAGGGACTTCTGGAAACACCATATATTTT

D: -
J: TRBJ2-7
size: -
V: TRBV7-6
CDR3: CASSLGRGYSYEQYF
DNA: TGTGCCAGCAGCTTGGGTCGGGGCTACTCCTACGAGCAGTACTTC

D: TRBD2
J: TRBJ2-5
size: -
V: TRBV5-1
CDR3: CASSLAGGGRETQYF
DNA: TGCGCCAGCAGCTTGGCTGGCGGGGGGAGAGAGACCCAGTACTTC

D: TRBD2
J: TRBJ2-5
size: -
V: TRBV28
CDR3: CASRSGGAGKTQYF
DNA: TGTGCCAGCAGAAGCGGGGGGGCCGGGAAGACCCAGTACTTC

D: -
J: TRBJ2-1
size: -
V: TRBV27
CDR3: CASSLVNWGIQFF
DNA: TGTGCCAGCAGTTTAGTCAATTGGGGTATACAGTTCTTC

D: -
J: TRBJ2-7
size: -
V: TRBV5-1
CDR3: CASSLGGTYEQYF
DNA: TGCGCCAGCAGCTTGGGGGGGACTTACGAGCAGTACTTC

D: -
J: TRBJ2-1
size: -
V: TRBV7-8
CDR3: CASSYVSTGGDEQFF
DNA: TGTGCCAGCAGCTACGTATCGACAGGCGGCGATGAGCAGTTCTTC

D: TRBD1
J: TRBJ2-3
size: -
V: TRBV2
CDR3: CASTRLGQGTDTQYF
DNA: TGTGCCAGCACCCGCCTGGGACAGGGCACAGATACGCAGTATTTT

D: TRBD1
J: TRBJ1-1
size: -
V: TRBV5-1
CDR3: CASSPGRTGNTEAFF
DNA: TGCGCCAGCAGCCCCGGCCGGACAGGGAACACTGAAGCTTTCTTT

D: TRBD1
J: TRBJ1-1
size: -
V: TRBV25-1
CDR3: CASSETGGSTEAFF
DNA: TGTGCCAGCAGTGAGACAGGGGGTAGTACTGAAGCTTTCTTT

D: TRBD1
J: TRBJ1-5
size: -
V: TRBV11-2
CDR3: CASSPGTGNFKQPQHF
DNA: TGTGCCAGCAGCCCCGGGACAGGGAATTTTAAACAGCCCCAGCATTTT

D: -
J: TRBJ2-5
size: -
V: TRBV5-1
CDR3: CASSLIVGVETQYF
DNA: TGCGCCAGCAGCCTGATTGTCGGGGTAGAGACCCAGTACTTC

D: -
J: TRBJ1-1
size: -
V: TRBV10-3
CDR3: CATLVGGVNTEAFF
DNA: TGTGCCACTCTAGTTGGCGGGGTGAACACTGAAGCTTTCTTT

D: -
J: TRBJ2-3
size: -
V: TRBV7-7
CDR3: CASSLVGTDTQYF
DNA: TGTGCTAGCAGCTTAGTGGGGACAGATACGCAGTATTTT

D: -
J: TRBJ1-4
size: -
V: TRBV10-1
CDR3: CASRDTGRSNEKLFF
DNA: TGCGCCAGCAGGGATACAGGGCGCTCTAATGAAAAACTGTTTTTT

D: TRBD2
J: TRBJ2-7
size: -
V: TRBV5-6
CDR3: CASSLESGAYEQYF
DNA: TGTGCCAGCAGCTTGGAAAGCGGGGCCTACGAGCAGTACTTC